Listed here are 15 T cell receptor beta chains from one sample, sequenced in a study of immune evolution from preneoplasia to lung adenocarcinoma. Assay: immunoSEQ multiplex PCR; the TCRdb copy retains only in-frame clones and omits some. The sample holds under 3,500 clones, 87% seen once. The sequencing input was FFPE adjacent normal lung tissue. These receptors all come from a person aged 65 to 79 with lung adenocarcinoma.

The rearrangement links TRBV6-1 to TRBJ1-2, with D perhaps matching TRBD1 (6 bases). Germline CDR1 MNHNS, CDR2 SASEGT. The CDR3 is 12 residues long. The germline V and J ends were trimmed by 6 bases and 6 bases, with 11 bases remaining between them. This chain's CDR3 is CASSEQGNGYTF. The CDR3 DNA sequence: TGTGCCAGCAGCGAGCAGGGGAATGGCTACACCTTC.

The chain couples TRBV30 to TRBJ1-2; the match to TRBD1 covers 8 bases. In germline, CDR1 is GTSNPN, CDR2 SVGIG (reference sequence). The CDR3 covers 17 residues. With V trimmed by 3 bases and J by 5 bases, 17 bases remained unmatched. CDR3 in DNA: TGTGCCTGGAGAATCCGCACGACAGGGGCCGCTTCGTATGGCTACACCTTC. It encodes CAWRIRTTGAASYGYTF.

Of note for this clone: The sample carries other DNA sequences with the same CDR3. The CDR3 reads CASSLDRGGETQYF. CDR3 nucleotide sequence: TGTGCCAGCAGCTTGGACAGGGGTGGGGAGACCCAGTACTTC. The chain has TRBV5-4 and TRBJ2-5, with 7 bases aligning to TRBD1. CDR1 is SGHNT, CDR2 YYREEE, per germline (reference sequence). The CDR3 contains 14 residues. The junction had 4 bases not matched to a gene; V was cut back by 0 bases and J by 5 bases.

The chain joins TRBV9 to TRBJ2-7, with 7 bases aligning to TRBD2. Germline CDR1 is SGDLS and CDR2 is YYNGEE. The CDR3 is 14 amino acids. The V gene end was trimmed by 3 bases and the J gene end by 5 bases; junction bases not matched to a gene: 8. CDR3 sequence: CASSGGEGLNEQYF. The DNA for the CDR3 is TGTGCCAGCAGCGGTGGGGAGGGCCTCAACGAGCAGTACTTC.

This chain joins TRBV27 and TRBJ2-1, with TRBD1 matching over 7 bases. CDR1 is MNHEY, CDR2 SMNVEV, per germline (reference sequence). The CDR3 loop spans 13 amino acids. V trimming: 8 bases; J trimming: 10 bases; junction bases outside the gene matches: 11. CDR3: CASRDRVAWEQFF. The CDR3 nucleotides read TGTGCCAGCCGTGACAGGGTCGCTTGGGAGCAGTTCTTC.

The chain carries TRBV27 and TRBJ1-1; D may be TRBD1 (5 bases). Per the germline V gene, CDR1 is MNHEY and CDR2 is SMNVEV (reference sequence). Trimming left V 6 bases short and J 3 bases short, with 14 bases between. The CDR3 runs to 14 residues. CDR3 loop: CASSPGRAYTEAFF. The CDR3 nucleotides are TGTGCCAGCAGCCCAGGGAGGGCCTACACTGAAGCTTTCTTT.

V is TRBV18 and J is TRBJ2-1, with D maybe TRBD2 (6 bases). The CDR3 is 11 amino acids. The V end lost 5 bases, the J end lost 7 bases, and 6 bases lay between the germline ends. Germline V lookup: CDR1 KGHSH, CDR2 LQKENI. The CDR3 DNA reads TGTGCCAGCTCAGGGGGGAATGAGCAGTTCTTC. Encoded protein: CASSGGNEQFF.

V and J are TRBV6-1 and TRBJ1-2; no definite D call. CDR1 MNHNS and CDR2 SASEGT come from the germline V gene. The CDR3 extends over 13 amino acids. Trimming left V 7 bases short and J 7 bases short, with 16 bases between. CDR3 sequence reads: CASTNSIGSGYTF. CDR3 bases: TGTGCCAGCACAAACAGCATCGGGTCTGGCTACACCTTC.

The gene calls are TRBV30 and TRBJ2-5, with D possibly TRBD2 on 5 matching bases. Germline CDR1 GTSNPN, CDR2 SVGIG (reference sequence). The CDR3 contains 12 residues. With 7 bases removed from V and 2 bases from J, the gap between germline ends came to 11 bases. CDR3 nucleotide sequence: TGTGCCTCGCCCGGGGATCAAGAGACCCAGTACTTC. Its translation is CASPGDQETQYF.

This chain uses TRBV7-6 with TRBJ2-1; 12 positions match TRBD2. V dropped 5 bases and J dropped 6; count of bases not matched to a gene: 11. There are 17 residues in the CDR3. Per the germline V gene, CDR1 is SGHVS and CDR2 is FNYEAQ. The CDR3, as DNA: TGTGCCAGCAGCATTTCGGGCCTAGCGGGGGGGGTCAATGAGCAGTTCTTC. This codes for CASSISGLAGGVNEQFF.

V gene TRBV7-9 combines with J gene TRBJ2-7, with 7 bases aligning to TRBD1. The CDR3 loop spans 14 amino acids. J was trimmed by 3 bases and V by 5 bases; bases with no gene match: 7. Germline V lookup: CDR1 SEHNR, CDR2 FQNEAQ (reference sequence). The CDR3 loop reads CASSKGQNYYEQYF. The CDR3 DNA reads as TGTGCCAGCAGCAAGGGACAGAACTACTACGAGCAGTACTTC. Full variable domain (remainder filled in from reference TRBV7-9 and TRBJ2-7): DTGVSQNPRHKITKRGQNVTFRCDPISEHNRLYWYRQTLGQGPEFLTYFQNEAQLEKSRLLSDRFSAERPKGSFSTLEIQRTEQGDSAMYLCASSKGQNYYEQYFGPGTRLTVT.

The chain joins TRBV7-3 to TRBJ2-4; either TRBD1 or TRBD2 may fit D (5 bases each). Germline V gene sequence: CDR1 SGHTA, CDR2 FQGTGA. With 5 bases removed from V and 3 bases from J, the gap between germline ends came to 23 bases. The CDR3 covers 18 residues. CDR3 region: CASSGRVGAHGGKNIQYF. CDR3 bases: TGTGCCAGCAGCGGACGGGTAGGGGCTCATGGGGGCAAAAACATTCAGTACTTC. Looking up the rest from reference TRBV7-3 and TRBJ2-4 gives the full variable domain: GAGVSQTPSNKVTEKGKYVELRCDPISGHTALYWYRQSLGQGPEFLIYFQGTGAADDSGLPNDRFFAVRPEGSVSTLKIQRTERGDSAVYLCASSGRVGAHGGKNIQYFGAGTRLSVL.

The chain couples TRBV4-1 to TRBJ1-1; D is unresolved. The CDR3 covers 14 residues. From germline, CDR1 is MGHRA and CDR2 YSYEKL. Between the trimmed V and J ends, which lost 0 bases and 5 bases, there was a span of 10 bases. The CDR3 region is CASSQDLMRTEAFF. The CDR3 coding sequence is TGCGCCAGCAGCCAAGATCTTATGAGGACTGAAGCTTTCTTT.

This chain connects TRBV9 to TRBJ2-2, with TRBD1 matching over 9 bases. The CDR3 extends over 16 amino acids. CDR1 and CDR2 (germline): SGDLS, YYNGEE. The V gene end was trimmed by 0 bases and the J gene end by 5 bases; junction bases not matched to a gene: 5. The CDR3 bases are TGTGCCAGCAGCGTAGCACAGGGGGCTAAGACCGGGGAGCTGTTTTTT. As protein: CASSVAQGAKTGELFF.

The rearrangement uses TRBV18 and TRBJ2-5; TRBD2 matches 7 bases. Trimming removed 3 bases from V and 4 bases from J; junction bases left unmatched: 11. CDR1 and CDR2 (germline): KGHSH, LQKENI. The CDR3 is 16 residues long. CDR3 DNA: TGTGCCAGCTCACCTCAGGACGGGGGGTCCGTAGAGACCCAGTACTTC. Amino acids: CASSPQDGGSVETQYF.